Below are 9 T cell receptor beta chains sequenced from a single sample in a study of cytomegalovirus exposure and HLA in healthy donors. The PCR employed 60 Vbeta primers together with 13 Jbeta primers. Sequenced by immunoSEQ multiplex PCR; TCRdb stores in-frame clones only, minus some. The data hold 300,000 or so clones, with around four fifths observed a single time. The specimen sequenced was PBMCs. The receptor source for this set is a woman between 35 and 50 years old in good health and CMV-seropositive.

The rearrangement uses TRBV28 and TRBJ2-7; 7 bases are a match to TRBD2. With 4 bases clipped from V and 5 bases from J, the junction kept 5 bases outside the gene matches. The CDR3 runs to 13 residues. Germline V gene sequence: CDR1 MDHEN, CDR2 SYDVKM. CDR3 in amino acids: CASSWAGVHEQYF. The CDR3 bases are TGTGCCAGCAGTTGGGCGGGAGTCCACGAGCAGTACTTC.

The chain recombines TRBV30 with TRBJ2-1, with 8 bases that match TRBD2. Germline CDR1 and CDR2: GTSNPN and SVGIG (reference sequence). The CDR3 spans 15 residues. V lost 4 bases to trimming and J lost 2 bases; unmatched junction nucleotides: 7. The CDR3 sequence: CAWKGGSGAYNEQFF. The CDR3 DNA sequence: TGTGCCTGGAAAGGAGGTAGCGGGGCCTACAATGAGCAGTTCTTC.

The chain links TRBV7-3 to TRBJ2-5; 11 bases are shared with TRBD1. CDR1 and CDR2 from the germline V gene are SGHTA and FQGTGA. The J segment lost 4 bases and the V segment lost 2 bases, leaving 6 bases of the junction unmatched. The CDR3 totals 16 residues. As DNA, the CDR3 is TGTGCCAGCAGCTTACTGGGACAGGGGGGATTAGAGACCCAGTACTTC. Its protein is CASSLLGQGGLETQYF.

This rearrangement joins TRBV29-1 to TRBJ2-2; D perhaps matches TRBD1 (5 bases). The germline V and J ends were trimmed by 7 bases and 1 base, with 10 bases remaining between them. CDR3 length: 13 residues. Germline V lookup: CDR1 SQVTM, CDR2 ANQGSEA. The CDR3 here is CSAQDKNTGELFF. CDR3 DNA: TGCAGCGCCCAGGACAAGAACACCGGGGAGCTGTTTTTT.

This chain uses TRBV5-1 with TRBJ1-1; D is unclear. The CDR3 covers 18 residues. The germline gives CDR1 SGHRS, CDR2 YFSETQ. The V end lost 3 bases, the J end lost 0 bases, and 21 bases lay between the germline ends. In DNA, the CDR3 is TGCGCCAGCAGCTCCCTGGGCAGCTCCCCAAAAATGAACACTGAAGCTTTCTTT. Its translation: CASSSLGSSPKMNTEAFF.

The genes are TRBV7-3 and TRBJ2-2; D is possibly TRBD2 (5 bases). The germline V gene encodes CDR1 SGHTA and CDR2 FQGTGA. The CDR3 runs to 16 residues. Trimming shortened V by 4 bases and J by 1 base, and 13 bases separated the two germline ends. In nucleotides, the CDR3 is TGTGCCAGCAGCTCCCATTGGAGCGGGAACACCGGGGAGCTGTTTTTT. Its protein product is CASSSHWSGNTGELFF.

The J gene is TRBJ2-3, the V gene TRBV5-4, with 8 positions matching TRBD1. The V segment lost 5 bases and the J segment 6 bases; nucleotides outside the gene matches: 8. CDR3 length: 14 residues. CDR1 is SGHNT and CDR2 is YYREEE in the germline V gene (reference sequence). CDR3 in amino acids: CASRSDRVLDTQYF. The CDR3 DNA sequence: TGTGCCAGCAGGTCGGACAGGGTGTTGGATACGCAGTATTTT.

V is TRBV7-9 and J is TRBJ2-7, with TRBD2 matching 12 bases. This CDR3 contains 15 residues. After removal of 5 bases from V and 6 bases from J, the junction contained 8 bases not matched to a gene. Germline V gene lookup returns CDR1 SEHNR and CDR2 FQNEAQ (reference sequence). The CDR3 nucleotides read TGTGCCAGCAGCCCCCACAAGACTAGCGGGAGCGAGCAGTACTTC. It is translated as CASSPHKTSGSEQYF.

This chain joins TRBV5-6 and TRBJ2-7, with 8 bases fitting TRBD1. The CDR3 consists of 15 residues. CDR1 SGHDT and CDR2 YYEEEE come from the germline V gene. The junction had 5 bases not matched to a gene; V was cut back by 2 bases and J by 1 base. CDR3 sequence reads: CASSFPGQGSYEQYF. The CDR3, as DNA: TGTGCCAGCAGCTTCCCAGGACAGGGTTCCTACGAGCAGTACTTC.